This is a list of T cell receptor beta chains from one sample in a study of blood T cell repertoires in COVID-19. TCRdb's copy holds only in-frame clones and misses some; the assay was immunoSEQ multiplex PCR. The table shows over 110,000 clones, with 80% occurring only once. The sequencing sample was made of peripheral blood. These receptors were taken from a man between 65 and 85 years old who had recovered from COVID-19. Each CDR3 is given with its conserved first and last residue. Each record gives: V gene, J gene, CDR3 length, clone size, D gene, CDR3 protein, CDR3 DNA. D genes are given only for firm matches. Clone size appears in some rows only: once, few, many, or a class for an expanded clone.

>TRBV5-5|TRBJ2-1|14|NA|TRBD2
CASSRGGALNEQFF
TGTGCCAGCAGCCGCGGGGGAGCCCTCAATGAGCAGTTCTTC
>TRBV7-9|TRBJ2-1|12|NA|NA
CASGGRKNEQFF
TGTGCCAGCGGTGGGAGGAAGAATGAGCAGTTCTTC
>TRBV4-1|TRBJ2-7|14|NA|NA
CASSQGAGRYEQYF
TGCGCCAGCAGCCAAGGTGCGGGAAGGTACGAGCAGTACTTC
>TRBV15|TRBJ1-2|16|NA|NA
CATSRAYWESIYGYTF
TGTGCCACCAGCAGAGCTTATTGGGAGTCAATCTATGGCTACACCTTC
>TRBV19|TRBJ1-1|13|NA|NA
CASNHDRNTEAFF
TGTGCCAGTAACCATGACAGGAACACTGAAGCTTTCTTT
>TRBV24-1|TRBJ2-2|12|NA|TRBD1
CAVRGQGGELFF
TGTGCCGTCAGGGGGCAAGGCGGGGAGCTGTTTTTT
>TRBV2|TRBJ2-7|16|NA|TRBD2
CASRHPAASGSIEQYF
TGTGCCAGCAGGCACCCGGCGGCTAGCGGGTCCATCGAGCAGTACTTC
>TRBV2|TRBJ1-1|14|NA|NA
CASSERRGGTEAFF
TGTGCCAGCAGTGAAAGAAGGGGAGGTACTGAAGCTTTCTTT
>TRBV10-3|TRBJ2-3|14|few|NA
CAISPGLSTDTQYF
TGTGCCATCAGCCCCGGACTGAGCACAGATACGCAGTATTTT
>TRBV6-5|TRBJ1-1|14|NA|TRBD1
CASRGPPGGTEAFF
TGTGCCAGCAGGGGACCTCCAGGGGGGACTGAAGCTTTCTTT
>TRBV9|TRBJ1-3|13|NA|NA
CASSPSSGNTIYF
TGTGCCAGCAGCCCGTCCTCTGGAAACACCATATATTTT
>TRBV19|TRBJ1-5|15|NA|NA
CASSDVGGLNQPQHF
TGTGCCAGTAGTGATGTGGGGGGGTTAAATCAGCCCCAGCATTTT
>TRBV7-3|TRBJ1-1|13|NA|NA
CASSQAERTEAFF
TGTGCCAGCAGCCAAGCGGAGCGGACTGAAGCTTTCTTT
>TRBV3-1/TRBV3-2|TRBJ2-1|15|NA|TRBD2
CASSPGTSEYNEQFF
TGTGCCAGCAGCCCAGGGACTAGCGAGTACAATGAGCAGTTCTTC
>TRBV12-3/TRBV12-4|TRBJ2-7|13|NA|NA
CASSFQGPYEQYF
TGTGCCAGCAGTTTTCAGGGCCCCTACGAGCAGTACTTC
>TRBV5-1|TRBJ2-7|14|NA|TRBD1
CASSPGQGAYEQYF
TGCGCCAGCAGCCCCGGACAGGGGGCGTACGAGCAGTACTTC
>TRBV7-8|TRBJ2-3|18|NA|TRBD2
CASSSPVIAGKSTDTQYF
TGTGCCAGCAGCTCCCCGGTGATAGCGGGAAAGTCGACAGATACGCAGTATTTT
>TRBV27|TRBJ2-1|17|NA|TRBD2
CASSLKREVGPYNEQFF
TGTGCCAGCAGTCTAAAGCGGGAGGTAGGACCCTACAATGAGCAGTTCTTC
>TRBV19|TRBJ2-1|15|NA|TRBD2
CASSISGLAYNEQFF
TGTGCCAGTAGTATTTCGGGACTAGCGTACAATGAGCAGTTCTTC
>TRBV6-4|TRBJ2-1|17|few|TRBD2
CASSDSASGAPGNEQFF
TGTGCCAGCAGTGATTCGGCTAGCGGGGCCCCCGGCAATGAGCAGTTCTTC
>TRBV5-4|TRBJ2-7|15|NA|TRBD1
CASSSPGTGSHEQYF
TGTGCCAGCAGCTCTCCCGGGACAGGGAGCCACGAGCAGTACTTC
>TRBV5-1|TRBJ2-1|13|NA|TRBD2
CASRGTSDNEQFF
TGCGCCAGCAGAGGGACTAGCGACAATGAGCAGTTCTTC
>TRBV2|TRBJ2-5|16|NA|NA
CASSVEGGRPTETQYF
TGTGCCAGCAGTGTGGAGGGAGGACGGCCTACAGAGACCCAGTACTTC
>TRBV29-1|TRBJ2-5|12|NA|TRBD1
CSVEQGVETQYF
TGCAGCGTTGAGCAGGGGGTAGAGACCCAGTACTTC
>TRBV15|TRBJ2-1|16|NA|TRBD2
CATSRDKGLAGVEQFF
TGTGCCACCAGCAGAGATAAAGGACTAGCGGGAGTGGAGCAGTTCTTC
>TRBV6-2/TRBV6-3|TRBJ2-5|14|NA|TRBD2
CASSLGLASETQYF
TGTGCCAGCAGCCTTGGACTAGCTTCAGAGACCCAGTACTTC
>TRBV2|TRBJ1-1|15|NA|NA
CASSIRTASNTEAFF
TGTGCCAGCAGCATTCGCACAGCATCCAACACTGAAGCTTTCTTT
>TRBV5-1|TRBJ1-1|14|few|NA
CASSWGTEGTEAFF
TGCGCCAGCAGCTGGGGGACGGAGGGCACTGAAGCTTTCTTT
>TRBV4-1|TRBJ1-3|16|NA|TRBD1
CASSLWDRGSGNTIYF
TGCGCCAGCAGCCTCTGGGACAGGGGGTCTGGAAACACCATATATTTT
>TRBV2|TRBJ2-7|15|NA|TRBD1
CASKTDGTGAYEQYF
TGTGCCAGCAAAACTGACGGGACAGGGGCCTACGAGCAGTACTTC
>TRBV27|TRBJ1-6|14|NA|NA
CASSQNPGNSPLHF
TGTGCCAGCAGCCAAAATCCCGGGAACTCACCCCTCCACTTT
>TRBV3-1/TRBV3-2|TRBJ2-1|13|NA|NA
CASRRDAYNEQFF
TGTGCCAGCCGGCGGGATGCCTACAATGAGCAGTTCTTC
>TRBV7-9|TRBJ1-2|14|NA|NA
CASSPTGQYYGYTF
TGTGCCAGCAGCCCAACCGGACAGTACTATGGCTACACCTTC
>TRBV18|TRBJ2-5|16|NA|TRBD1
CASSRNVRDRGETQYF
TGTGCCAGCTCGCGCAACGTCCGGGACAGGGGAGAGACCCAGTACTTC
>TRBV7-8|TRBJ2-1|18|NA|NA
CASSQRNIEYQIDNEQFF
TGTGCCAGCAGCCAGAGAAATATAGAATACCAAATTGACAATGAGCAGTTCTTC
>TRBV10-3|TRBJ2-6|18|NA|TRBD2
CAISEGLAGLSGANVLTF
TGTGCCATCAGTGAAGGACTAGCGGGCCTCTCTGGGGCCAACGTCCTGACTTTC
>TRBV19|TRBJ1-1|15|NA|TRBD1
CASSFRTGGNTEAFF
TGTGCCAGTAGTTTCCGGACAGGGGGAAACACTGAAGCTTTCTTT
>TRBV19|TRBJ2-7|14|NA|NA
CASSLQGGPYEQYF
TGTGCCAGTAGTCTACAGGGTGGACCCTACGAGCAGTACTTC
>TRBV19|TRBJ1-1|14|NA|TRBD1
CASSPRTGNTEAFF
TGTGCCAGTAGTCCGAGGACAGGGAACACTGAAGCTTTCTTT
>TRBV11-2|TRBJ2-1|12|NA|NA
CASSFPYNEQFF
TGTGCCAGCAGCTTTCCGTACAATGAGCAGTTCTTC
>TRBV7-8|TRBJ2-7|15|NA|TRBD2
CASSPGTSGRIEQYF
TGTGCCAGCAGCCCTGGGACTAGCGGGAGGATCGAGCAGTACTTC
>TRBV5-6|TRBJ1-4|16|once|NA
CASSRLGEGVDEKLFF
TGTGCCAGCAGCCGCCTCGGGGAGGGGGTGGATGAAAAACTGTTTTTT
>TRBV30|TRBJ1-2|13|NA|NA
CAWSVLVRGGYTF
TGTGCCTGGAGTGTACTAGTCAGGGGAGGCTACACCTTC
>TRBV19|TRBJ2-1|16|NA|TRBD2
CASSTLASGSGNEQFF
TGTGCCAGTAGTACCCTAGCTAGCGGGAGTGGAAATGAGCAGTTCTTC
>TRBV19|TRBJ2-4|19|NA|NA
CASSKYGQTGDRAKNIQYF
TGTGCCAGTAGTAAGTACGGACAGACTGGAGATCGGGCCAAAAACATTCAGTACTTC
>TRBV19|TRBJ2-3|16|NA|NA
CASSSRWAGSTDTQYF
TGTGCCAGTAGCTCCCGGTGGGCGGGAAGCACAGATACGCAGTATTTT
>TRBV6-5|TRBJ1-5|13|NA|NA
CASRRAGEQPQHF
TGTGCCAGCAGGCGGGCAGGGGAACAGCCCCAGCATTTT
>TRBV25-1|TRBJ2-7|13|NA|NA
CASKDRSSYEQYF
TGTGCCAGCAAAGACAGGAGCTCCTACGAGCAGTACTTC
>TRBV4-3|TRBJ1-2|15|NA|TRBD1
CASSPKTGTFFGYTF
TGCGCCAGCAGCCCAAAGACAGGGACTTTCTTTGGCTACACCTTC
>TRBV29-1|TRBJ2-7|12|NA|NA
CSVNDRYREQYF
TGCAGCGTAAACGACAGGTATCGCGAGCAGTACTTC
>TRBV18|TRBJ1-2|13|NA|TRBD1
CASSPTGPYGYTF
TGTGCCAGCTCACCGACAGGGCCCTATGGCTACACCTTC
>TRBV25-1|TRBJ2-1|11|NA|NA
CASSQYNEQFF
TGTGCCAGCAGTCAATACAATGAGCAGTTCTTC
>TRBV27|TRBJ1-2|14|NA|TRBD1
CASSPIRGNYGYTF
TGTGCCAGCAGCCCCATCAGGGGGAACTATGGCTACACCTTC
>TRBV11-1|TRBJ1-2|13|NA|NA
CASSLGQSYGYTF
TGTGCCAGCAGCTTAGGACAGTCCTATGGCTACACCTTC
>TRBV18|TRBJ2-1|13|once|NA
CASSRQNRNEQFF
TGTGCCAGCTCGCGCCAAAACAGGAATGAGCAGTTCTTC
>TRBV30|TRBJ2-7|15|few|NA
CAWSVQGRAAGEQYF
TGTGCCTGGAGTGTACAGGGTCGAGCAGCCGGCGAGCAGTACTTC
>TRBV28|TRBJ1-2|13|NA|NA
CASSFYRNYGYTF
TGTGCCAGCAGTTTCTACAGGAACTATGGCTACACCTTC
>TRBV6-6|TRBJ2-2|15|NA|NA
CASSDGTPNTGELFF
TGTGCCAGCAGCGACGGGACACCGAACACCGGGGAGCTGTTTTTT
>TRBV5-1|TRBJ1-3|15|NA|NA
CASSFEPGFGNTIYF
TGCGCCAGCAGCTTCGAGCCGGGATTTGGAAACACCATATATTTT
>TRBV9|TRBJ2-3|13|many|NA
CASSVALEDTQYF
TGTGCCAGCAGCGTAGCTCTAGAGGATACGCAGTATTTT